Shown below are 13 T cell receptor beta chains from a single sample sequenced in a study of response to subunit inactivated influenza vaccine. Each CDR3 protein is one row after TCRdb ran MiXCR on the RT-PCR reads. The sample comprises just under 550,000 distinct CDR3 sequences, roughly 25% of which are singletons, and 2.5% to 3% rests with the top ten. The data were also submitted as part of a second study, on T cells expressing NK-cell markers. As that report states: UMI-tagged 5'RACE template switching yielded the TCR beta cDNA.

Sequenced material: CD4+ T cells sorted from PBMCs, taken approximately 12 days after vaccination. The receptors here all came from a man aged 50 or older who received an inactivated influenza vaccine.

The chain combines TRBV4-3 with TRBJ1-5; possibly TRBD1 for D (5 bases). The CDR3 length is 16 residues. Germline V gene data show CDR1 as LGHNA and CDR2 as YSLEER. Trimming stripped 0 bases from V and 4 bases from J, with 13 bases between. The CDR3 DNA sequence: TGCGCCAGCAGCCAAGACCGGGGCCTCCATAATCAGCCCCAGCATTTT. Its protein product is CASSQDRGLHNQPQHF.

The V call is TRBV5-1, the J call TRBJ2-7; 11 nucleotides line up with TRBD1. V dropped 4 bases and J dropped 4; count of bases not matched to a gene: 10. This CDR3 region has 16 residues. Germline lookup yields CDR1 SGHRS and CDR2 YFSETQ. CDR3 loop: CASSREAGTGGYEQYF. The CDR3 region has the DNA TGCGCCAGCAGCCGTGAGGCCGGGACAGGGGGGTACGAGCAGTACTTC.

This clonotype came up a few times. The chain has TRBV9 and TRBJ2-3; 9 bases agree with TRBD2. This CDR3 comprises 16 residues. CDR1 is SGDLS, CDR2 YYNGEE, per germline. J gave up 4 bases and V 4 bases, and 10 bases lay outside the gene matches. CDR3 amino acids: CASSLGGSGRPDTQYF. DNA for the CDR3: TGTGCCAGCAGCCTTGGTGGTAGCGGGAGACCAGATACGCAGTATTTT. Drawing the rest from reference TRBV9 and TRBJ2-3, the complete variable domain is DSGVTQTPKHLITATGQRVTLRCSPRSGDLSVYWYQQSLDQGLQFLIQYYNGEERAKGNILERFSAQQFPDLHSELNLSSLELGDSALYFCASSLGGSGRPDTQYFGPGTRLTVL.

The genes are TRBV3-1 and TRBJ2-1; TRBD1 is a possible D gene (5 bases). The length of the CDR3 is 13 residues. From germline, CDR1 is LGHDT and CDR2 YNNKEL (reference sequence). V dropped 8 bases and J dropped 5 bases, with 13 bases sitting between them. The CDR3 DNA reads TGTGCCAGCGGACCCCTGGGGCACAATGAGCAGTTCTTC. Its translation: CASGPLGHNEQFF.

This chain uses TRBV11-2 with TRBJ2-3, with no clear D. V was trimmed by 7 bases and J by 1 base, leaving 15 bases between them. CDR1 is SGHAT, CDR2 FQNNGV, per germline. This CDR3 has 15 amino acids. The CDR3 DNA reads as TGTGCCAGCACCTCCCTGGCGTCCCGCACAGATACGCAGTATTTT. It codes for CASTSLASRTDTQYF.

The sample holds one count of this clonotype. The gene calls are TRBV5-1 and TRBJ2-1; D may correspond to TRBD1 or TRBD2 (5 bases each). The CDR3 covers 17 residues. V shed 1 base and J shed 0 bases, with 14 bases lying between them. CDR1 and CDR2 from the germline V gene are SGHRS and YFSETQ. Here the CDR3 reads CASSLSGQAFSYNEQFF. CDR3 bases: TGCGCCAGCAGCTTGTCGGGGCAGGCTTTCTCCTACAATGAGCAGTTCTTC.

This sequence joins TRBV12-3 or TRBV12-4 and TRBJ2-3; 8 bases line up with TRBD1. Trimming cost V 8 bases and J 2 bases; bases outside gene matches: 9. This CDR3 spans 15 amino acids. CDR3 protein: CASRLGTGVTDTQYF. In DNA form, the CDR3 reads TGTGCCAGCCGGCTGGGGACAGGCGTCACAGATACGCAGTATTTT.

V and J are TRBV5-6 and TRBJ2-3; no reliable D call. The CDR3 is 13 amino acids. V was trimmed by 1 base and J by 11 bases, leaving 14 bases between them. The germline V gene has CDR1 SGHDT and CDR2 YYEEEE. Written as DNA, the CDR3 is TGTGCCAGCAGCTTGAAGGGTACTGAACGGCAGTATTTT. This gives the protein CASSLKGTERQYF.

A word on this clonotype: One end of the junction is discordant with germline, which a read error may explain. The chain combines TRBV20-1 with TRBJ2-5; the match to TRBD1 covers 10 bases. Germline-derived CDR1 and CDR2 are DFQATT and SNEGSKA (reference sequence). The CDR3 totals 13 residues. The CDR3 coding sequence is TGCAGTGCTCGAGACAGGGGGCTGGAGACCCAGTACTTC. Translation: CSARDRGLETQYF.

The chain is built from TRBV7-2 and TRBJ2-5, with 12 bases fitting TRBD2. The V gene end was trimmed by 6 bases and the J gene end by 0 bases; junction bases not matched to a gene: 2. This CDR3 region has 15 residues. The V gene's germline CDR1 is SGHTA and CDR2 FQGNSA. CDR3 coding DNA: TGTGCCAGCAGTCGACTAGCGGGGGACCAAGAGACCCAGTACTTC. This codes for CASSRLAGDQETQYF.

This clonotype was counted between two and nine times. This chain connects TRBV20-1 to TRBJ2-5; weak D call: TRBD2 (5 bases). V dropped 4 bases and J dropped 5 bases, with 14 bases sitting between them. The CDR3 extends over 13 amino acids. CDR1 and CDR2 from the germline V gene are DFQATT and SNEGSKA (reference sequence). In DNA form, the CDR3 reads TGCAGTGCTATCGGGGTAGATCAGGAGACCCAGTACTTC. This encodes CSAIGVDQETQYF.

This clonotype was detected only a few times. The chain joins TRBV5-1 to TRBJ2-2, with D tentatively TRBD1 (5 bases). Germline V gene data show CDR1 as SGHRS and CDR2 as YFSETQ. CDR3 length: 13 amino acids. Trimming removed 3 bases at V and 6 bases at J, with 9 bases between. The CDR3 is CASSSRGSGELFF. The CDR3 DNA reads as TGCGCCAGCAGCTCTAGGGGCTCCGGGGAGCTGTTTTTT.

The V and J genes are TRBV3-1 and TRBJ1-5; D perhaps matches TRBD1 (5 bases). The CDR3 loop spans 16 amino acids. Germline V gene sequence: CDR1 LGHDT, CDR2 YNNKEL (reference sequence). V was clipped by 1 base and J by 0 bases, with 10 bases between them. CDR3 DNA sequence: TGTGCCAGCAGCCAAGGCGCAGGGAGTAGCAATCAGCCCCAGCATTTT. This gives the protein CASSQGAGSSNQPQHF.